This T cell receptor beta chain was sequenced for a study of cytomegalovirus exposure and HLA in healthy donors. The data were produced by immunoSEQ multiplex PCR, yet TCRdb's version contains in-frame clones alone and is incomplete. The sample yields about 74,000 clones, 94% seen once. The CDR3 sequence is 13 residues long. This chain connects TRBV21-1 to TRBJ2-1; no check of the table's D call, TRBD2, against the DNA was made. TRBV21-1 corresponds to a pseudogene. Sequencing was carried out using PBMCs. The sequence was obtained from a woman under 30 in good health and CMV-seropositive. The CDR3 is CASTNSSYNEQFF. The DNA of the CDR3 is TGTGCCAGCACAAATAGCTCCTACAATGAGCAGTTCTTC.